Below, 22 T cell receptor beta chains from the same sample are listed, as sequenced in a study of T cell changes during pregnancy in multiple sclerosis. Generated by immunoSEQ multiplex PCR, the TCRdb table keeps only in-frame clones and is missing some. The sample has approximately 40,000 clones, over 75% seen once. The sequencing here drew on peripheral blood, taken in the first trimester of pregnancy. The receptors were gathered from a female donor in good health, enrolled as a control in a pregnancy study.

The chain uses TRBV5-4 and TRBJ1-1; 7 nucleotides match TRBD1. This CDR3 contains 16 residues. J lost 4 bases, V lost 2 bases, and 11 bases had no gene match. Per germline, CDR1 SGHNT and CDR2 YYREEE (reference sequence). The CDR3 nucleotides are TGTGCCAGCAGCTTCGACAGGGCGTTACGTAGCACTGAAGCTTTCTTT. This codes for CASSFDRALRSTEAFF.

This clone showed up just a few times. J is TRBJ1-2 and V is TRBV11-2, with a tentative D call TRBD1 (6 bases). The CDR3 has 16 amino acids. Trimming stripped 1 base from V and 4 bases from J, with 16 bases between. Germline loops: CDR1 SGHAT, CDR2 FQNNGV. In DNA form, the CDR3 reads TGTGCCAGCAGCTTAGGCAGGGGAAAGGGGCCCTATGGCTACACCTTC. It translates to CASSLGRGKGPYGYTF.

This chain links TRBV7-9 with TRBJ1-2; 7 bases map to TRBD1. Unmatched junction bases numbered 6, after V lost 4 bases and J lost 7 bases. The CDR3 is 13 amino acids. The germline V gene encodes CDR1 SEHNR and CDR2 FQNEAQ (reference sequence). The CDR3 sequence: CASSSGTEIGYTF. CDR3 in DNA: TGTGCCAGCAGCTCCGGGACAGAAATTGGCTACACCTTC.

The chain carries TRBV5-1 and TRBJ1-1; D remains ambiguous. Germline lookup yields CDR1 SGHRS and CDR2 YFSETQ. V was cut by 3 bases and J by 1 base, with 13 bases left in between. This CDR3 is 15 amino acids long. CDR3 loop: CASSSGFTENTEAFF. CDR3 DNA: TGCGCCAGCAGCTCCGGATTTACAGAGAACACTGAAGCTTTCTTT.

This clone showed up just a few times. The chain recombines TRBV10-3 with TRBJ1-2; tentative D call: TRBD1 (6 bases). This CDR3 comprises 13 residues. The ends were cut back, 7 bases at V and 4 bases at J, with 13 bases in the middle. CDR1 is ENHRY, CDR2 SYGVKD, per germline. The CDR3 loop reads CAITERGAYGYTF. CDR3 in DNA: TGTGCCATCACCGAGCGGGGGGCCTATGGCTACACCTTC.

The V call is TRBV7-2, the J call TRBJ2-4; possibly TRBD1 for D (6 bases). Trimming left V 4 bases short and J 4 bases short, with 14 bases between. The germline gives CDR1 SGHTA, CDR2 FQGNSA. The length of the CDR3 is 15 residues. The CDR3 DNA is TGTGCCAGCAGCTCGGAAGGGGGTTTAAAAAACATTCAGTACTTC. Its protein product is CASSSEGGLKNIQYF.

This chain links TRBV25-1 with TRBJ1-1; 7 positions match TRBD1. Germline V gene sequence: CDR1 MGHDK, CDR2 SYGVNS. V was clipped by 2 bases and J by 0 bases; unmatched bases: 3. This CDR3 is built from 15 residues. The CDR3 sequence: CASSEPGQLNTEAFF. CDR3 in DNA: TGTGCCAGCAGTGAACCGGGACAGCTGAACACTGAAGCTTTCTTT.

The chain joins TRBV5-4 to TRBJ2-2, with a weak D call TRBD1 (5 bases). V was pared by 4 bases and J by 3 bases, with 10 bases between. Germline CDR1 is SGHNT and CDR2 is YYREEE (reference sequence). The CDR3 is 14 amino acids. CDR3 in amino acids: CASSQGGDTGELFF. The CDR3 nucleotides read TGTGCCAGCAGCCAGGGCGGAGACACCGGGGAGCTGTTTTTT.

This chain connects TRBV6-4 to TRBJ2-1, with TRBD2 identical over 10 bases. Germline V CDR1 and CDR2: MRHNA, SNTAGT. The CDR3 is 14 amino acids. V shed 6 bases, J shed 5 bases, and the junction held 4 bases outside the gene matches. CDR3 DNA: TGTGCCAGCAGCTTAGCGGGGGGTAACAATGAGCAGTTCTTC. Protein: CASSLAGGNNEQFF.

The rearrangement links TRBV27 to TRBJ2-2, with TRBD1 as a possible D gene (6 bases). V lost 8 bases and J lost 2, with 15 bases in between. This CDR3 is built from 15 residues. Germline CDR1 is MNHEY and CDR2 is SMNVEV (reference sequence). Written as DNA, the CDR3 is TGTGCCAGCGGAGGAACAGGGAGAAACACCGGGGAGCTGTTTTTT. It yields the protein CASGGTGRNTGELFF.

The V call is TRBV6-5, the J call TRBJ2-2, with 10 bases fitting TRBD1. This CDR3 spans 13 amino acids. The junction had 2 bases not matched to a gene; V was cut back by 8 bases and J by 5 bases. CDR1 is MNHEY, CDR2 SVGAGI, per germline. The DNA of the CDR3 is TGTGCCAGCCAGGACAGGGGGACCGGGGAGCTGTTTTTT. Its translation: CASQDRGTGELFF.

This clone was counted once. The chain is built from TRBV9 and TRBJ1-1; tentative D call: TRBD1 (5 bases). The CDR3 totals 13 residues. Germline assignment: CDR1 SGDLS and CDR2 YYNGEE. Trimming pared 3 bases from V and 2 bases from J, leaving 8 bases between. The CDR3 DNA reads as TGTGCCAGCAGCGCCGGGACTAACACTGAAGCTTTCTTT. Its protein is CASSAGTNTEAFF.

V gene TRBV14 combines with J gene TRBJ2-5; maybe TRBD1 (5 bases). Germline V gene data show CDR1 as SGHDN and CDR2 as FVKESK. V was shortened by 0 bases and J by 1 base, with 9 bases between the two germline ends. The CDR3 spans 15 residues. The CDR3 sequence: CASSQDDSRQETQYF. The CDR3 DNA reads as TGTGCCAGCAGCCAAGATGACAGCCGCCAAGAGACCCAGTACTTC.

This chain connects TRBV7-3 to TRBJ2-2; possible D gene TRBD1, 5 bases. The length of the CDR3 is 15 residues. Germline V gene sequence: CDR1 SGHTA, CDR2 FQGTGA. Trimming pared 5 bases from V and 2 bases from J, leaving 12 bases between. The CDR3 loop is CASSQQATNTGELFF. The CDR3 coding sequence is TGTGCCAGCAGCCAACAGGCGACCAACACCGGGGAGCTGTTTTTT.

This rearrangement joins TRBV11-2 to TRBJ2-7; 8 nucleotides line up with TRBD1. The CDR3 consists of 14 residues. Germline CDR1 is SGHAT and CDR2 is FQNNGV. Trimming cost V 2 bases and J 5 bases; bases outside gene matches: 5. The CDR3 sequence is CASSLSGGIDEQYF. The CDR3 coding sequence is TGTGCCAGCAGCTTATCAGGGGGCATCGACGAGCAGTACTTC.

The J gene is TRBJ2-4, the V gene TRBV5-6; 7 positions match TRBD1. The V segment lost 3 bases and the J segment 9 bases; nucleotides outside the gene matches: 9. The CDR3 is made up of 14 amino acids. Per germline, CDR1 SGHDT and CDR2 YYEEEE. The CDR3 DNA is TGTGCCAGCAGCTCGTCGACAGGGCGGGCCATTCAGTACTTC. This gives the protein CASSSSTGRAIQYF.

This rearrangement joins TRBV29-1 to TRBJ1-3; D is unclear. Trimming cost V 6 bases and J 2 bases, with 11 bases left between them. Germline V CDR1 and CDR2: SQVTM, ANQGSEA. The length of the CDR3 is 13 residues. The CDR3 region has the DNA TGCAGCGTGAGAGGGAATACTGGAAACACCATATATTTT. Residues: CSVRGNTGNTIYF.

CDR3 sequence (DNA): TGTGCCAGCAGCTTAGTCCGGGCTAGCGGGGGTGACTCCTACGAGCAGTACTTC. Translation gives CASSLVRASGGDSYEQYF. The genes are TRBV7-2 and TRBJ2-7, with 10 bases fitting TRBD2. Trimming removed 1 base from V and 0 bases from J; junction bases left unmatched: 9. CDR1 SGHTA and CDR2 FQGNSA come from the germline V gene. The CDR3 sequence is 18 residues long.

The chain is built from TRBV30 and TRBJ1-2; TRBD1 agrees at 7 bases. CDR3 length: 13 residues. The V segment lost 4 bases and the J segment 5 bases; nucleotides outside the gene matches: 7. Germline-derived CDR1 and CDR2 are GTSNPN and SVGIG (reference sequence). Here the CDR3 reads CAWNPGQPYGYTF. CDR3 bases: TGTGCCTGGAATCCGGGACAGCCTTATGGCTACACCTTC.

The chain couples TRBV5-1 to TRBJ1-2; 7 positions agree with TRBD1. Germline V CDR1 and CDR2: SGHRS, YFSETQ. With V trimmed by 0 bases and J by 5 bases, 1 base remained unmatched. CDR3 length equals 13 residues. The CDR3 loop reads CASSLEGAYGYTF. The CDR3 bases are TGCGCCAGCAGCTTGGAGGGGGCTTATGGCTACACCTTC.

The genes are TRBV6-5 and TRBJ1-2; 9 nucleotides match TRBD1. The junction had 4 bases not matched to a gene; V was cut back by 6 bases and J by 2 bases. CDR1 and CDR2 (germline): MNHEY, SVGAGI. The CDR3 extends over 14 amino acids. The CDR3, as DNA: TGTGCCAGCAGCCGACAGGGGGACAACTATGGCTACACCTTC. Protein sequence: CASSRQGDNYGYTF.

For the CDR3, the DNA is TGTGCCAGTAGTATGGGACAGAAAGAGACCCAGTACTTC. Translating gives CASSMGQKETQYF. The V and J genes are TRBV19 and TRBJ2-5; 7 bases line up with TRBD1. Per the germline V gene, CDR1 is LNHDA and CDR2 is SQIVND (reference sequence). The CDR3 spans 13 residues. V lost 3 bases, J lost 3 bases, and 1 base stayed unmatched.